This T cell receptor (beta chain) comes out of a study of memory CD4+ T cells and cytomegalovirus serostatus. Germline values: CDR1 SGHKS, CDR2 YYEKEE (reference sequence). The CDR3 consists of 12 residues. Trimming took 3 bases from V and 3 from J, leaving 7 bases between them. Produced via immunoSEQ multiplex PCR; TCRdb's table is partial and in-frame only. The table records just under 95,000 clones, about 80% of them present only once. With respect to this clone: What it binds is unknown.

Whole-study findings and limits: Of about 150 reported CMV TCRbeta sequences, under 70 were found in memory CD4+ repertoires.

The sort gate was single viable CD3+CD4+CD8-CD45RO+ cells for memory CD4+ T cells. Serum IgG to CMV pp150, pp28, p38 and p52 defined serostatus. The source material was memory CD4+ T cells from blood. The chain uses TRBV5-5 and TRBJ2-7; D may be TRBD2 (5 bases). The TCR sequence derives from an adult in good health and CMV-seropositive. The DNA for the CDR3 is TGTGCCAGCAGCTCCGGGGACTACGAGCAGTACTTC. The encoded protein is CASSSGDYEQYF.